Listed here are 5 T cell receptor beta chains from one sample, sequenced in a study of cytomegalovirus exposure and HLA in healthy donors. A multiplex PCR was run with 60 Vbeta primers and 13 Jbeta primers. The repertoire was sequenced with immunoSEQ multiplex PCR; TCRdb's copy has only in-frame clones and lacks some. The sample lists around 210,000 clones, roughly 81% occurring once. Sequenced: PBMCs. Receptors were obtained from a girl aged 2 to 10 in good health and CMV-seronegative.

The genes are TRBV27 and TRBJ1-5; perhaps TRBD1 as D (5 bases). The V end was cut by 5 bases, the J end by 5 bases, with 13 bases between. This CDR3 is 14 amino acids long. Germline CDR1 and CDR2: MNHEY and SMNVEV (reference sequence). CDR3 protein: CASSALQEHQPQHF. For the CDR3, the DNA is TGTGCCAGCAGTGCCTTACAGGAACATCAGCCCCAGCATTTT.

This clone occurred once. V and J are TRBV19 and TRBJ1-6; no firm D call. There are 13 residues in the CDR3. Germline CDR1 and CDR2: LNHDA and SQIVND (reference sequence). Deletions cut 4 bases from V and 9 bases from J, with 10 bases between. CDR3 nucleotides: TGTGCCAGTAGTACTATGATCCCTTCACCCCTCCACTTT. Encoded protein: CASSTMIPSPLHF.

The rearrangement links TRBV10-2 to TRBJ2-5; D perhaps matches TRBD1 (5 bases). CDR1 is WSHSY, CDR2 SAAADI, per germline. The CDR3 spans 16 residues. The germline V and J ends were trimmed by 1 base and 0 bases, with 12 bases remaining between them. The CDR3 bases are TGCGCCAGCAGTGAGTTGTGGGGCTCAAACCAAGAGACCCAGTACTTC. Its translation: CASSELWGSNQETQYF.

The chain links TRBV18 to TRBJ2-5; 7 nucleotides line up with TRBD1. Germline V CDR1 and CDR2: KGHSH, LQKENI. CDR3 size: 13 residues. V dropped 5 bases and J dropped 3; count of bases not matched to a gene: 3. Here the CDR3 reads CASSRGREETQYF. CDR3 bases: TGTGCCAGCTCAAGGGGGCGGGAAGAGACCCAGTACTTC.

The chain has TRBV11-3 and TRBJ2-2, with 12 bases fitting TRBD2. The V gene end was trimmed by 2 bases and the J gene end by 1 base; junction bases not matched to a gene: 11. This CDR3 has 20 amino acids. Germline values: CDR1 SGHNT, CDR2 YENEEA. CDR3 in amino acids: CASSLRSASGGAGNTGELFF. The CDR3, as DNA: TGTGCCAGCAGCTTAAGGTCGGCTAGCGGGGGGGCGGGGAACACCGGGGAGCTGTTTTTT. Full variable domain (missing parts from reference TRBV11-3 and TRBJ2-2): EAGVVQSPRYKIIEKKQPVAFWCNPISGHNTLYWYLQNLGQGPELLIRYENEEAVDDSQLPKDRFSAERLKGVDSTLKIQPAELGDSAVYLCASSLRSASGGAGNTGELFFGEGSRLTVL.